Each of the 32 T cell receptor beta chains below was sequenced from the same sample in a study of T-cell reconstitution after alpha-beta-depleted transplantation in children. Unique molecular identifiers tagged the TCRbeta library. In TCRdb, the PCR reads were re-called with MiXCR into one record per CDR3 protein. The sample holds more than 120,000 distinct CDR3 sequences, about 8.8% seen once. The sequenced sample was PBMCs, mostly from graft donor cells, obtained 180 days after TCRalphabeta/CD19-depleted stem cell transplant. These receptors were collected from a female patient younger than 10 who had a stem cell transplant for congenital amegakaryocytic thrombocytopenia, so the T cells may come from the graft donor.

This clonotype has a count of ten or more. This chain connects TRBV20-1 to TRBJ1-1, with D hard to call. Germline CDR1 reads DFQATT; CDR2 reads SNEGSKA (reference sequence). The V gene lost 6 bases and the J gene lost 0 bases, with 5 bases spanning the gap. The CDR3 consists of 11 residues. CDR3 sequence: CSAPMNTEAFF. In nucleotides, the CDR3 is TGCAGTGCGCCAATGAACACTGAAGCTTTCTTT.

The chain links TRBV29-1 to TRBJ1-2, with TRBD1 as a possible D gene (5 bases). V was trimmed by 0 bases and J by 2 bases, leaving 10 bases between them. Per germline, CDR1 SQVTM and CDR2 ANQGSEA. There are 14 residues in the CDR3. CDR3 DNA sequence: TGCAGCGTTGAAGATACCCCAGGGAACTATGGCTACACCTTC. This sequence encodes CSVEDTPGNYGYTF.

This clonotype came up many times. The chain is built from TRBV24-1 and TRBJ2-1; D possibly corresponds to TRBD2 (6 bases). The germline V and J ends were trimmed by 6 bases and 2 bases, with 16 bases remaining between them. The germline V gene encodes CDR1 KGHDR and CDR2 SFDVKD. The CDR3 consists of 16 residues. The CDR3 DNA reads TGTGCCACCAGTTCACCCATAAGCGGGCCCTACAATGAGCAGTTCTTC. It is translated as CATSSPISGPYNEQFF.

The V gene is TRBV28, the J gene TRBJ2-7; D is perhaps TRBD1 (5 bases). The germline V gene has CDR1 MDHEN and CDR2 SYDVKM. V was pared by 4 bases and J by 1 base, with 20 bases between. There are 17 residues in the CDR3. For the CDR3, the DNA is TGTGCCAGCAGTTCCTTAACACCAGGGCAGGGATCCTACGAGCAGTACTTC. This encodes CASSSLTPGQGSYEQYF.

The chain uses TRBV12-3 or TRBV12-4 and TRBJ2-7; 10 positions match TRBD1. J lost 9 bases, V lost 4 bases, and 12 bases had no gene match. The CDR3 totals 15 residues. CDR3 residues: CASSWYGTGDFGQYF. The CDR3 coding sequence is TGTGCCAGCAGTTGGTACGGGACAGGGGATTTCGGGCAGTACTTC.

This clonotype was counted at least ten times. This CDR3 reads CASSFQVGISPLHF. The CDR3 DNA follows: TGCGCCAGCAGCTTTCAAGTCGGGATTTCACCCCTCCACTTT. This chain connects TRBV5-1 to TRBJ1-6, with no clear D. CDR3 length: 14 amino acids. CDR1 and CDR2 (germline): SGHRS, YFSETQ. V lost 2 bases and J 9 bases, leaving 12 bases between the germline ends.

As regards this clonotype: A much larger clone lies a single base off, so this may be a read error. The gene calls are TRBV11-2 and TRBJ2-5, with D tentatively TRBD1 (5 bases). The CDR3 is 15 amino acids. Trimming took off 10 bases at V and 4 bases at J, with 22 bases between the two ends. The germline V gene has CDR1 SGHAT and CDR2 FQNNGV. CDR3 in DNA: TGTGCCAACAGGCCGACAGTGGTAGCCCTAGAGACCCAGTACTTC. It encodes CANRPTVVALETQYF.

This clonotype was seen many times. The chain uses TRBV29-1 and TRBJ1-2, with 8 bases that match TRBD1. The CDR3 has 14 residues. The germline gives CDR1 SQVTM, CDR2 ANQGSEA. After removal of 3 bases from V and 4 bases from J, the junction contained 7 bases not matched to a gene. The CDR3 DNA reads TGCAGCGTTGACATGTTTGACAGGGGCTATGGCTACACCTTC. It yields the protein CSVDMFDRGYGYTF.

This clonotype was detected ten times or more. This chain links TRBV29-1 with TRBJ2-7, with 7 bases fitting TRBD1. J was trimmed by 4 bases and V by 5 bases; bases with no gene match: 11. Looked up from germline, CDR1 is SQVTM and CDR2 is ANQGSEA. The CDR3 sequence is 14 residues long. The CDR3 region is CSVKIRTGEYEQYF. The CDR3 DNA is TGCAGCGTTAAAATCCGGACAGGAGAGTACGAGCAGTACTTC.

This clonotype showed up many times. The chain uses TRBV20-1 and TRBJ2-7; D is unresolved. Germline CDR1 reads DFQATT; CDR2 reads SNEGSKA (reference sequence). The CDR3 is 13 residues long. Trimming stripped 1 base from V and 2 bases from J, with 9 bases between. Written as DNA, the CDR3 is TGCAGTGCTAGAGTCCTGGAAACCTACGAGCAGTACTTC. Protein sequence: CSARVLETYEQYF.

This clonotype was seen a handful of times. The chain's CDR3 is CASSLDRPTEAFF. The CDR3 region has the DNA TGCGCCAGCAGCTTGGACCGGCCGACTGAAGCTTTCTTT. The chain couples TRBV5-1 to TRBJ1-1; D unresolved. The ends were cut back, 0 bases at V and 5 bases at J, with 8 bases in the middle. Germline loops: CDR1 SGHRS, CDR2 YFSETQ. This CDR3 has 13 residues.

V is TRBV30 and J is TRBJ2-7, with a weak D call TRBD2 (5 bases). The CDR3 covers 13 residues. Germline lookup yields CDR1 GTSNPN and CDR2 SVGIG (reference sequence). V was clipped by 3 bases and J by 7 bases, with 16 bases between them. This CDR3 reads CAWSGVARWEQYF. As DNA, the CDR3 is TGTGCCTGGAGCGGGGTAGCACGTTGGGAGCAGTACTTC. Combining the CDR3 with reference TRBV30 and TRBJ2-7 gives the whole variable domain SQTIHQWPATLVQPVGSPLSLECTVEGTSNPNLYWYRQAAGRGLQLLFYSVGIGQISSEVPQNLSASRPQDRQFILSSKKLLLSDSGFYLCAWSGVARWEQYFGPGTRLTVT.

The chain combines TRBV11-2 with TRBJ2-5; 8 positions match TRBD2. The CDR3 runs 15 residues. J gave up 2 bases and V 2 bases, and 4 bases lay outside the gene matches. The germline V gene encodes CDR1 SGHAT and CDR2 FQNNGV. This CDR3 reads CASSLNGGGQETQYF. The CDR3 nucleotides read TGTGCCAGCAGCTTAAATGGCGGGGGGCAAGAGACCCAGTACTTC.

This clonotype occurred a few times. The V call is TRBV19, the J call TRBJ2-5; D uncertain. This CDR3 is built from 14 residues. Germline CDR1 reads LNHDA; CDR2 reads SQIVND (reference sequence). Trimming pared 8 bases from V and 4 bases from J, leaving 17 bases between. This chain's CDR3 is CASGSERIGETQYF. CDR3 nucleotide sequence: TGTGCCAGTGGATCGGAGCGAATTGGAGAGACCCAGTACTTC.

This clonotype was recorded many times. V gene TRBV20-1 combines with J gene TRBJ2-5; D may match TRBD1 or TRBD2 (7 bases each). Trimming shortened V by 2 bases and J by 5 bases, and 24 bases separated the two germline ends. CDR1 is DFQATT, CDR2 SNEGSKA, per germline (reference sequence). The CDR3 has 17 residues. CDR3 region: CSARFPSGGATRETQYF. Here the CDR3 DNA reads TGCAGTGCTAGATTTCCCTCAGGGGGGGCCACCCGCGAGACCCAGTACTTC.

The table lists this clonotype with many counts. V gene TRBV11-1 combines with J gene TRBJ1-2; 10 nucleotides match TRBD1. CDR3 size: 18 residues. V lost 3 bases to trimming and J lost 0 bases; unmatched junction nucleotides: 10. Looked up from germline, CDR1 is SGHAT and CDR2 is FQDESV (reference sequence). CDR3 DNA sequence: TGTGCCAGCAGCTTGGTAGCAGACAGGGGGCAAGCTAACTATGGCTACACCTTC. The encoded protein is CASSLVADRGQANYGYTF.

The chain employs TRBV7-6 and TRBJ2-1, with 10 positions matching TRBD2. The CDR3 contains 16 residues. V dropped 1 base and J dropped 4; count of bases not matched to a gene: 4. Germline V gene sequence: CDR1 SGHVS, CDR2 FNYEAQ. The CDR3 sequence is CASSLGLAGDYNEQFF. CDR3 nucleotide sequence: TGTGCCAGCAGCTTAGGGCTAGCGGGGGATTACAATGAGCAGTTCTTC.

The rearrangement links TRBV28 to TRBJ2-4; 13 positions match TRBD2. The CDR3 length is 18 residues. J lost 0 bases, V lost 3 bases, and 5 bases had no gene match. The germline gives CDR1 MDHEN, CDR2 SYDVKM. The CDR3, as DNA: TGTGCCAGCAGTTTGGGGACTAGCGGGAAACTAGCCAAAAACATTCAGTACTTC. This gives the protein CASSLGTSGKLAKNIQYF.

The chain employs TRBV18 and TRBJ1-1; D may be TRBD1 (5 bases). The germline CDR1 and CDR2 sequences are KGHSH and LQKENI. This CDR3 is 12 amino acids long. Trimming cost V 3 bases and J 7 bases, with 9 bases left between them. In nucleotides, the CDR3 is TGTGCCAGCTCACCGTTAAGGGGTGAAGCTTTCTTT. This codes for CASSPLRGEAFF.

There are many counts of this clonotype. At one boundary the junction diverges from the germline segment, which might be a read error. The rearrangement joins TRBV20-1 to TRBJ2-7, with no clear D. Germline V gene lookup returns CDR1 DFQATT and CDR2 SNEGSKA (reference sequence). The CDR3 totals 12 residues. CDR3 residues: CSARGVSYEQYF. The CDR3 region has the DNA TGCAGTGCCAGAGGAGTCTCCTACGAGCAGTACTTC.

The chain employs TRBV28 and TRBJ1-2; 8 bases align to TRBD1. J lost 8 bases, V lost 0 bases, and 8 bases had no gene match. The CDR3 runs 15 residues. CDR1 and CDR2 from the germline V gene are MDHEN and SYDVKM. The CDR3 DNA is TGTGCCAGCAGTTTATGGGAGACAGGGGCTGGGGGCTACACCTTC. Encoded protein: CASSLWETGAGGYTF.

The V call is TRBV7-2, the J call TRBJ2-1; D is possibly TRBD2 (6 bases). Trimming took off 2 bases at V and 4 bases at J, with 9 bases between the two ends. This CDR3 comprises 14 residues. Per germline, CDR1 SGHTA and CDR2 FQGNSA. DNA of the CDR3: TGTGCCAGCAGCTTATCGGGAGTTTACAATGAGCAGTTCTTC. This encodes CASSLSGVYNEQFF.

This clonotype was counted ten times or more. The V call is TRBV27, the J call TRBJ1-6; TRBD1 is a possible D gene (5 bases). Germline CDR1 is MNHEY and CDR2 is SMNVEV (reference sequence). V lost 2 bases and J 5 bases, leaving 13 bases between the germline ends. The CDR3 loop spans 16 amino acids. CDR3 nucleotides: TGTGCCAGCAGTTTAAGTCGACAGACAAATAATTCACCCCTCCACTTT. Its protein product is CASSLSRQTNNSPLHF.

At least ten counts were recorded for this clonotype. The chain is built from TRBV5-1 and TRBJ2-1, with 15 positions matching TRBD2. The CDR3 contains 15 residues. Germline trimming cut 4 bases from V and 9 bases from J; bases unmatched to any gene: 5. Looked up from germline, CDR1 is SGHRS and CDR2 is YFSETQ. The CDR3 loop is CASSKGLAGGREQFF. The CDR3 DNA is TGCGCCAGCAGCAAGGGACTAGCGGGGGGTCGTGAGCAGTTCTTC.

The sample holds many counts of this clonotype. V usage is TRBV6-5 and J usage is TRBJ2-6; the D is unclear. The CDR3 is made up of 16 amino acids. The V gene lost 2 bases and the J gene lost 3 bases, with 11 bases spanning the gap. CDR1 MNHEY and CDR2 SVGAGI come from the germline V gene. CDR3 loop: CASSYRGPRGANVLTF. CDR3 coding DNA: TGTGCCAGCAGTTACCGCGGACCGCGTGGGGCCAACGTCCTGACTTTC.

V usage is TRBV9 and J usage is TRBJ2-7; 8 bases fit TRBD1. Germline lookup yields CDR1 SGDLS and CDR2 YYNGEE. After removal of 4 bases from V and 5 bases from J, the junction contained 14 bases not matched to a gene. This CDR3 contains 16 residues. CDR3 region: CASSPHRGLPENEQYF. The CDR3 DNA reads as TGTGCCAGCAGCCCCCACAGGGGGTTACCCGAGAACGAGCAGTACTTC.

This clonotype came up many times. The chain recombines TRBV18 with TRBJ1-1; no firm D call. The CDR3 loop spans 15 amino acids. Germline V gives CDR1 KGHSH, CDR2 LQKENI. The germline V and J ends were trimmed by 3 bases and 8 bases, with 19 bases remaining between them. This chain's CDR3 is CASSPGDLDMSEAFF. The CDR3 DNA reads as TGTGCCAGCTCACCCGGGGATCTAGACATGTCCGAAGCTTTCTTT.

Only a few counts were recorded for this clonotype. J is TRBJ1-2 and V is TRBV24-1; 7 positions agree with TRBD1. With V trimmed by 3 bases and J by 3 bases, 3 bases remained unmatched. Germline-derived CDR1 and CDR2 are KGHDR and SFDVKD. The CDR3 extends over 14 amino acids. The CDR3, as DNA: TGTGCCACCAGTGATCCAGGGGGGGACTATGGCTACACCTTC. It codes for CATSDPGGDYGYTF.

This clonotype was picked up many times. The chain joins TRBV6-5 to TRBJ2-3; D unresolved. The CDR3 has 13 residues. Germline lookup yields CDR1 MNHEY and CDR2 SVGAGI. V lost 3 bases to trimming and J lost 2 bases, with 6 bases between them. This CDR3 reads CASSYRHTDTQYF. CDR3 nucleotides: TGTGCCAGCAGTTATCGGCACACAGATACGCAGTATTTT.

In this sample, this clonotype turned up many times. The V and J genes are TRBV5-1 and TRBJ1-1; TRBD1 is a possible D gene (5 bases). This CDR3 contains 15 residues. Germline CDR1 SGHRS, CDR2 YFSETQ. The V and J ends lost 0 bases and 0 bases respectively, with 9 bases between them. DNA of the CDR3: TGCGCCAGCAGCTTGGCGGGGCCTTTGAACACTGAAGCTTTCTTT. It is translated as CASSLAGPLNTEAFF.

Comments on this clonotype: A much larger clone differs from this one at a single base, so this may be a read error. This chain joins TRBV15 and TRBJ2-4; D not resolved. Germline V lookup: CDR1 LNHNV, CDR2 YYDKDF (reference sequence). V was pared by 6 bases and J by 2 bases, with 11 bases between. The CDR3 covers 14 residues. The chain's CDR3 is CATSLTLSKNIQYF. The CDR3 DNA follows: TGTGCCACCAGTCTGACCCTATCCAAAAACATTCAGTACTTC.

This clonotype has a count of ten or more. The chain combines TRBV5-1 with TRBJ1-5, with TRBD1 matching 10 bases. The CDR3 is 15 amino acids. With 4 bases clipped from V and 7 bases from J, the junction kept 8 bases outside the gene matches. Per the germline V gene, CDR1 is SGHRS and CDR2 is YFSETQ. The CDR3 DNA follows: TGCGCCAGCAGCCCGGGGACAGGGGAGGGACAGCCCCAGCATTTT. This encodes CASSPGTGEGQPQHF.